This T cell receptor (beta chain) emerged from a study of T cell changes during pregnancy in multiple sclerosis. The V gene end was trimmed by 6 bases and the J gene end by 2 bases; junction bases not matched to a gene: 9. This CDR3 is built from 15 residues. Germline values: CDR1 SGHTA, CDR2 FQGNSA. The data were produced by immunoSEQ multiplex PCR, yet TCRdb's version contains in-frame clones alone and is incomplete. This repertoire shows roughly 80,000 clones, approximately 93% found once; its top ten account for roughly 2.5%. The genes are TRBV7-2 and TRBJ2-7, with 8 bases matching TRBD2. The source material was peripheral blood, sampled in the second trimester of pregnancy. The source is a female donor with multiple sclerosis, enrolled in a pregnancy study. In DNA, the CDR3 is TGTGCCAGCAGAGCCGGGGGGGCCGTACCCTACGAGCAGTACTTC. Its protein is CASRAGGAVPYEQYF.